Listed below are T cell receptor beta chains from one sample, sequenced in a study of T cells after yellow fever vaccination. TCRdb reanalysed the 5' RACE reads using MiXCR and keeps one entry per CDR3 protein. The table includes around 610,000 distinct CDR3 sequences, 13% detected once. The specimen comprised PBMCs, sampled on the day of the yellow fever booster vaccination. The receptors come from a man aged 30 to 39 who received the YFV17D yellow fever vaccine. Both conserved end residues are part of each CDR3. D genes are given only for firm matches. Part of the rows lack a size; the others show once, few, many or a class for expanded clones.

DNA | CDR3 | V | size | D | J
TGTGCCAGCATCGGACCTAGCGGGAGGGGAAGCCCAGGCCAAGAGACCCAGTACTTC | CASIGPSGRGSPGQETQYF | TRBV6-1 | - | TRBD2 | TRBJ2-5
TGCAGTGCAGGGACATTAAATCAGCCCCAGCATTTT | CSAGTLNQPQHF | TRBV20-1 | few | - | TRBJ1-5
TGCAGTGCTAGAGAGACAGACTCCTACGAGCAGTACTTC | CSARETDSYEQYF | TRBV20-1 | - | - | TRBJ2-7
TGTGCCAGCAGTTTCACCCCCCTAGCGGGAGGGAGCTCCTACGAGCAGTACTTC | CASSFTPLAGGSSYEQYF | TRBV6-5 | few | TRBD2 | TRBJ2-7
TGCAGTGCTAGAGATGTTAGCGGATCCCTCCTCGAGCAGTACTTC | CSARDVSGSLLEQYF | TRBV20-1 | - | - | TRBJ2-7
TGTGCCAGCAGCTTACCGGGACAGCCCACCGGGGAGCTGTTTTTT | CASSLPGQPTGELFF | TRBV7-9 | - | TRBD1 | TRBJ2-2
TGTGCCAGCAGCGTAGTTTTTAGGGTGATGAACACTGAAGCTTTCTTT | CASSVVFRVMNTEAFF | TRBV7-2 | few | - | TRBJ1-1
TGTGCCAGCAGCCCCGGGTTCGGGGAGACCCAGTACTTC | CASSPGFGETQYF | TRBV5-8 | few | - | TRBJ2-5
TGCGCCAGCAGCTTGATAATGTACCAAGAGACCCAGTACTTC | CASSLIMYQETQYF | TRBV5-1 | many | - | TRBJ2-5
TGCAGTGCTAGAGATTGGCAGGGAGGGACTGAAGCTTTCTTT | CSARDWQGGTEAFF | TRBV20-1 | - | - | TRBJ1-1
TGTGCCAGCAGCTCGGGACATAAACAAGAGACCCAGTACTTC | CASSSGHKQETQYF | TRBV7-6 | many | - | TRBJ2-5
TGTGCCAGCAGGCCACAGGGGGCCGAGAATGAGCAGTTCTTC | CASRPQGAENEQFF | TRBV12-3/TRBV12-4 | - | TRBD1 | TRBJ2-1
TGTGCCAGCTCACCCGGCGGGAACTACGAGCAGTACTTC | CASSPGGNYEQYF | TRBV18 | many | - | TRBJ2-7
TGCAGCGTTGTAACTGGGCGGCCAGATACGCAGTATTTT | CSVVTGRPDTQYF | TRBV29-1 | - | - | TRBJ2-3
TGCGCCAGCAGCTCTCTTATACCTTACCAAGAGACCCAGTACTTC | CASSSLIPYQETQYF | TRBV5-1 | few | - | TRBJ2-5
TGCAGCGTTGCGGGCGGCGGGGAGCAGTTCTTC | CSVAGGGEQFF | TRBV29-1 | many | - | TRBJ2-1
TGTGCCAGCAGCGGCCGGACTAGCGGGAGGAACGAGCAGTACTTC | CASSGRTSGRNEQYF | TRBV7-2 | - | TRBD2 | TRBJ2-7
TGCGCCAGCAGCCAAGATCGGACGGGAGAGGGCACAGATACGCAGTATTTT | CASSQDRTGEGTDTQYF | TRBV4-3 | few | - | TRBJ2-3
TGCAGTGCTACCCGGGGGGGGCGGAGGGTGCATGAGCAGTACTTC | CSATRGGRRVHEQYF | TRBV20-1 | - | TRBD2 | TRBJ2-7
TGTGCCAGCAGCGTTAAAGGGACAGGCTACTCTGGAAACACCATATATTTT | CASSVKGTGYSGNTIYF | TRBV9 | - | TRBD1 | TRBJ1-3
TGTGCCAGCAGAAACCCTTCACAGGGTCCCAACGAGCAGTACTTC | CASRNPSQGPNEQYF | TRBV12-3/TRBV12-4 | - | - | TRBJ2-7
TGTGCCAGCAGCCCCAGACCCGGGACAAGCTACAATGAGCAGTTCTTC | CASSPRPGTSYNEQFF | TRBV9 | - | - | TRBJ2-1
TGTGCCAGCAGCTTAGTGAGGGAATTCTACGAGCAGTACTTC | CASSLVREFYEQYF | TRBV7-2 | - | - | TRBJ2-7
TGTGCCAGCAGCTACGGCTGGCTAGCGGGAGTCGAGCAGTACTTC | CASSYGWLAGVEQYF | TRBV6-2/TRBV6-3 | - | TRBD2 | TRBJ2-7
TGTGCCAGCAGGGTTCTACACACCGGGGAGCTGTTTTTT | CASRVLHTGELFF | TRBV28 | - | - | TRBJ2-2
TGTGCCAGTAGGGGGGTACGCCACGAGCAGTACTTC | CASRGVRHEQYF | TRBV19 | few | - | TRBJ2-7
TGCAGTGCTAAGTGGAGGGAGTTTAGTGAGCAGTTCTTC | CSAKWREFSEQFF | TRBV20-1 | few | - | TRBJ2-1
TGTGCCACCAGCCAACAGGGGAACTATGGCTACACCTTC | CATSQQGNYGYTF | TRBV24-1 | few | TRBD1 | TRBJ1-2
TGCAGTGCTAGAGATAGCGGGATCCGCACAGATACGCAGTATTTT | CSARDSGIRTDTQYF | TRBV20-1 | - | TRBD2 | TRBJ2-3
TGTGCCAGCAGTAACGACAGGGGGCGGGTTTCCGGGGACAACGTCCTGACTTTC | CASSNDRGRVSGDNVLTF | TRBV6-5 | - | TRBD1 | TRBJ2-6
TGTGCCAGCAGTTACAGGGGAGGTGACTACACCCACGAGCAGTACTTC | CASSYRGGDYTHEQYF | TRBV6-5 | - | - | TRBJ2-7
TGTGCCAGTAGTATACTCCTCATGAACACTGAAGCTTTCTTT | CASSILLMNTEAFF | TRBV19 | - | - | TRBJ1-1
TGTGCCACCTTGACAGGGAGATACGAGCAGTACTTC | CATLTGRYEQYF | TRBV28 | - | TRBD1 | TRBJ2-7
TGTGCCAGCAGCCAAGGGCCGGGCTCCTACGAGCAGTACTTC | CASSQGPGSYEQYF | TRBV14 | many | - | TRBJ2-7
TGTGCCAGCAGACTCGCCTCCTACGAGCAGTACTTC | CASRLASYEQYF | TRBV6-1 | - | - | TRBJ2-7
TGCAGTGCTAGAGGGACTAGCTCCTACAATGAGCAGTTCTTC | CSARGTSSYNEQFF | TRBV20-1 | few | TRBD2 | TRBJ2-1